Following are 26 T cell receptor beta chains from one sample sequenced in a study of blood T cell repertoires in COVID-19. The protocol was immunoSEQ multiplex PCR, while the TCRdb copy is restricted to in-frame clones and leaves out a portion. Among 150,000 to 160,000 clones, approximately 78% were seen once, and the ten largest hold under 2%. Specimen: peripheral blood. Receptors were obtained from a man of 80 years or more with acute or convalescent COVID-19.

The chain recombines TRBV5-1 with TRBJ2-3, with TRBD1 matching over 7 bases. Trimming removed 4 bases from V and 4 bases from J; junction bases left unmatched: 12. This CDR3 comprises 16 residues. Germline assignment: CDR1 SGHRS and CDR2 YFSETQ. The CDR3 loop reads CASSHRDSTTPDTQYF. The CDR3 DNA is TGCGCCAGCAGCCACCGGGACAGTACGACTCCAGATACGCAGTATTTT.

This clone has only one observation. In DNA form, the CDR3 reads TGTGCCAGCAGCATAATGGGTCAGGGCGACTATGGCTACACCTTC. Encoded protein: CASSIMGQGDYGYTF. The chain joins TRBV7-8 to TRBJ1-2; D perhaps matches TRBD1 (5 bases). The germline V gene encodes CDR1 SGHVS and CDR2 FQNEAQ. The CDR3 runs to 15 residues. V shed 5 bases and J shed 3 bases, with 16 bases lying between them.

The chain carries TRBV19 and TRBJ1-3, with TRBD1 matching 8 bases. Looked up from germline, CDR1 is LNHDA and CDR2 is SQIVND (reference sequence). Unmatched junction bases numbered 5, after V lost 6 bases and J lost 4 bases. This CDR3 is 14 amino acids long. In nucleotides, the CDR3 is TGTGCCAGTAGCGACCAGGGGGCCGGAAACACCATATATTTT. Its protein is CASSDQGAGNTIYF.

The chain carries TRBV4-1 and TRBJ1-1; 9 positions match TRBD1. This CDR3 has 17 residues. Trimming at V came to 0 bases and at J to 5 bases, leaving 10 bases not matched to a gene. Germline loops: CDR1 MGHRA, CDR2 YSYEKL. The CDR3 loop reads CASSQDGTGSGRTEAFF. CDR3 nucleotide sequence: TGCGCCAGCAGCCAAGATGGGACAGGGTCGGGTCGGACTGAAGCTTTCTTT.

The rearrangement joins TRBV29-1 to TRBJ2-2; D is possibly TRBD1 (6 bases). This CDR3 comprises 12 residues. V lost 7 bases and J 1 base, leaving 7 bases between the germline ends. Germline CDR1 SQVTM, CDR2 ANQGSEA. The CDR3 DNA is TGCAGCGCGGGACAGAACACCGGGGAGCTGTTTTTT. Translation: CSAGQNTGELFF.

The chain employs TRBV5-4 and TRBJ2-5; maybe TRBD2 (7 bases). Germline V CDR1 and CDR2: SGHNT, YYREEE (reference sequence). V was pared by 1 base and J by 5 bases, with 18 bases between. This CDR3 has 16 residues. DNA of the CDR3: TGTGCCAGCAGCTTGCTTTTTGGGGGGGGGCACGAGACCCAGTACTTC. This gives the protein CASSLLFGGGHETQYF.

V gene TRBV7-2 combines with J gene TRBJ2-6; TRBD2 is a possible D gene (5 bases). CDR3 size: 15 residues. V lost 5 bases to trimming and J lost 5 bases, with 13 bases between them. Germline V gives CDR1 SGHTA, CDR2 FQGNSA. The DNA for the CDR3 is TGTGCCAGCAGCCCGGGCGGGCCTCGGGCCAACGTCCTGACTTTC. It is translated as CASSPGGPRANVLTF.

The V and J genes are TRBV18 and TRBJ2-3; 7 bases align to TRBD2. With V trimmed by 3 bases and J by 0 bases, 3 bases remained unmatched. The germline V gene has CDR1 KGHSH and CDR2 LQKENI. This CDR3 has 15 amino acids. CDR3 sequence reads: CASSPLGGSTDTQYF. The CDR3, as DNA: TGTGCCAGCTCACCCCTCGGGGGGAGCACAGATACGCAGTATTTT.

In DNA, the CDR3 is TGTGCCAGTAGTTCCTCCGACAGGGGGAACACTGAAGCTTTCTTT. Its translation: CASSSSDRGNTEAFF. J is TRBJ1-1 and V is TRBV19; 8 positions agree with TRBD1. CDR1 is LNHDA and CDR2 is SQIVND in the germline V gene (reference sequence). The length of the CDR3 is 15 residues. V lost 5 bases, J lost 1 base, and 6 bases stayed unmatched.

CDR3 in DNA: TGTGCCAGCAGCTTAACATCCGGGGAATCACCCCTCCACTTT. It encodes CASSLTSGESPLHF. The V call is TRBV7-9, the J call TRBJ1-6, with D hard to call. The ends were cut back, 2 bases at V and 10 bases at J, with 12 bases in the middle. This CDR3 spans 14 amino acids. Germline V lookup: CDR1 SEHNR, CDR2 FQNEAQ (reference sequence).

This clone was counted a few times. V usage is TRBV30 and J usage is TRBJ1-3; D is unclear. The germline V and J ends were trimmed by 0 bases and 9 bases, with 9 bases remaining between them. Germline V lookup: CDR1 GTSNPN, CDR2 SVGIG (reference sequence). The CDR3 contains 12 residues. CDR3 region: CAWSVSVFTIYF. Written as DNA, the CDR3 is TGTGCCTGGAGTGTATCGGTATTCACCATATATTTT.

This clone was counted between two and nine times. The same CDR3 is also encoded by other DNA sequences in this sample. The chain has TRBV5-1 and TRBJ1-5; no firm D call. Germline CDR1 reads SGHRS; CDR2 reads YFSETQ. V lost 4 bases and J lost 5, with 10 bases in between. This CDR3 spans 13 amino acids. This CDR3 is CASSPAGDQPQHF. The CDR3, as DNA: TGCGCCAGCAGCCCGGCGGGCGATCAGCCCCAGCATTTT.

The chain is built from TRBV5-1 and TRBJ2-2; TRBD1 matches at 8 bases. This CDR3 spans 16 amino acids. CDR1 and CDR2 (germline): SGHRS, YFSETQ. After removal of 5 bases from V and 0 bases from J, the junction contained 6 bases not matched to a gene. CDR3 bases: TGCGCCAGCAGTTCAGGACAGGGCGCGAACACCGGGGAGCTGTTTTTT. This encodes CASSSGQGANTGELFF.

The CDR3 loop is CASSSNPQTSGIYNEQFF. CDR3 DNA: TGTGCCAGCAGCAGCAACCCTCAGACTAGCGGAATCTACAATGAGCAGTTCTTC. V gene TRBV6-4 combines with J gene TRBJ2-1; 9 positions agree with TRBD2. The V and J ends lost 6 bases and 3 bases, in that order; junction bases with no gene match: 15. This CDR3 is 18 amino acids long. CDR1 is MRHNA, CDR2 SNTAGT, per germline.

With regard to this clone: In the same sample, other DNA sequences code for this CDR3. The rearrangement uses TRBV11-2 and TRBJ2-1; 7 bases fit TRBD1. With V trimmed by 1 base and J by 8 bases, 2 bases remained unmatched. This CDR3 has 13 residues. Germline V lookup: CDR1 SGHAT, CDR2 FQNNGV. The CDR3 region is CASSLGQGDEQFF. Here the CDR3 DNA reads TGTGCCAGCAGCTTAGGACAGGGCGATGAGCAGTTCTTC.

Ten or more counts support this clone. The rearrangement uses TRBV18 and TRBJ2-5; perhaps TRBD2 as D (5 bases). V lost 3 bases and J 5 bases, leaving 22 bases between the germline ends. The V gene's germline CDR1 is KGHSH and CDR2 LQKENI. The CDR3 has 17 amino acids. CDR3 residues: CASSPIHSGSFGETQYF. The CDR3 DNA reads as TGTGCCAGCTCACCGATCCACTCGGGAAGTTTCGGGGAGACCCAGTACTTC.

The V gene is TRBV12-5, the J gene TRBJ2-2, with TRBD1 as a possible D gene (5 bases). CDR1 LGHNT and CDR2 FRNRAP come from the germline V gene. V lost 6 bases and J 2 bases, leaving 7 bases between the germline ends. This CDR3 is 13 amino acids long. CDR3 amino acids: CASGDSNTGELFF. CDR3 bases: TGTGCTAGTGGAGACAGTAACACCGGGGAGCTGTTTTTT.

The table lists this clone with a few counts. The chain carries TRBV11-2 and TRBJ1-1; possibly TRBD1 for D (6 bases). Germline V CDR1 and CDR2: SGHAT, FQNNGV. V shed 1 base and J shed 4 bases, with 16 bases lying between them. The CDR3 consists of 16 residues. The CDR3 here is CASSLGHRERSTEAFF. Written as DNA, the CDR3 is TGTGCCAGCAGCTTAGGACACAGGGAGAGGAGCACTGAAGCTTTCTTT.

This sequence joins TRBV11-3 and TRBJ1-1; unclear D gene. This CDR3 region has 13 residues. Trimming stripped 1 base from V and 1 base from J, with 4 bases between. The germline gives CDR1 SGHNT, CDR2 YENEEA. The CDR3 nucleotides are TGTGCCAGCAGCTTAGGTCAGAACACTGAAGCTTTCTTT. Translating it yields CASSLGQNTEAFF.

J is TRBJ1-1 and V is TRBV11-3; D is possibly TRBD1 (5 bases). Germline-derived CDR1 and CDR2 are SGHNT and YENEEA. The CDR3 is 17 residues long. The ends were cut back, 5 bases at V and 4 bases at J, with 23 bases in the middle. CDR3 protein: CASSNIAQAGGGTEAFF. CDR3 nucleotide sequence: TGTGCCAGCAGCAACATAGCACAGGCCGGCGGGGGCACTGAAGCTTTCTTT.

This clone was detected only once. V and J are TRBV18 and TRBJ1-2; a weak D match, TRBD1 (5 bases). The CDR3 is 14 residues long. Germline V lookup: CDR1 KGHSH, CDR2 LQKENI. The V gene lost 0 bases and the J gene lost 4 bases, with 9 bases spanning the gap. The CDR3 DNA reads as TGTGCCAGCTCACCACCGGCCACAGGCTATGGCTACACCTTC. It yields the protein CASSPPATGYGYTF.

V is TRBV7-2 and J is TRBJ2-2, with D perhaps matching TRBD1 (5 bases). The CDR3 is 14 amino acids. The V and J ends lost 3 bases and 1 base respectively, with 6 bases between them. The germline CDR1 and CDR2 sequences are SGHTA and FQGNSA. CDR3 nucleotides: TGTGCCAGCAGCTTCAGGGTGAACACCGGGGAGCTGTTTTTT. Translating gives CASSFRVNTGELFF.

This clone has just a few counts. The chain carries TRBV20-1 and TRBJ1-1; unclear D gene. V was clipped by 3 bases and J by 4 bases, with 3 bases between them. The CDR3 covers 10 residues. CDR1 and CDR2 (germline): DFQATT, SNEGSKA (reference sequence). The CDR3 region is CSARSTEAFF. CDR3 DNA: TGCAGTGCTAGGAGCACTGAAGCTTTCTTT.

The genes are TRBV20-1 and TRBJ2-1; the D is unclear. The germline gives CDR1 DFQATT, CDR2 SNEGSKA (reference sequence). This CDR3 is built from 14 residues. Trimming cost V 3 bases and J 0 bases, with 9 bases left between them. The CDR3 region is CSASFPSSYNEQFF. CDR3 in DNA: TGCAGTGCTAGTTTCCCCAGCTCCTACAATGAGCAGTTCTTC.

This chain uses TRBV15 with TRBJ1-1, with D tentatively TRBD1 (5 bases). CDR1 LNHNV and CDR2 YYDKDF come from the germline V gene (reference sequence). This CDR3 spans 13 amino acids. The V gene lost 5 bases and the J gene lost 4 bases, with 11 bases spanning the gap. The CDR3 region has the DNA TGTGCCACCAGCGGACAAGCGGGCACTGAAGCTTTCTTT. Amino acid sequence: CATSGQAGTEAFF.

The CDR3 DNA follows: TGCGCCAGCAGCCAAGATGGAACAGCCTTTAATGAAAAACTGTTTTTT. This encodes CASSQDGTAFNEKLFF. This chain links TRBV4-1 with TRBJ1-4; D is unresolved. The CDR3 has 16 residues. With 0 bases removed from V and 4 bases from J, the gap between germline ends came to 12 bases. Germline lookup yields CDR1 MGHRA and CDR2 YSYEKL.